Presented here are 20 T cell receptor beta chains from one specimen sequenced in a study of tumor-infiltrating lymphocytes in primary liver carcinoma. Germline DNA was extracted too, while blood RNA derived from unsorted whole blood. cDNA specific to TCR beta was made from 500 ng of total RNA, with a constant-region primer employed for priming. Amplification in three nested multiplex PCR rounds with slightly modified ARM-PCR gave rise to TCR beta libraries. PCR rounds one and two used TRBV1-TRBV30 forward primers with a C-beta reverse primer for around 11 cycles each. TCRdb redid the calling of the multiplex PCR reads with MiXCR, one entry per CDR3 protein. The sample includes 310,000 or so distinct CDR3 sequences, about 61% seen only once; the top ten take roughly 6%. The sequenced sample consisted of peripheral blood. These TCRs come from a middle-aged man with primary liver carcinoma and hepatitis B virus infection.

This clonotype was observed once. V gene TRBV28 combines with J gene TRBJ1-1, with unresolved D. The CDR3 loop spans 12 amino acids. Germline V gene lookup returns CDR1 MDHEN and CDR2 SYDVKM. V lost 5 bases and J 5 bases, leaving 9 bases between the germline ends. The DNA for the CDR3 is TGTGCCAGCAGTATCAGAAAAACTGAAGCTTTCTTT. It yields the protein CASSIRKTEAFF.

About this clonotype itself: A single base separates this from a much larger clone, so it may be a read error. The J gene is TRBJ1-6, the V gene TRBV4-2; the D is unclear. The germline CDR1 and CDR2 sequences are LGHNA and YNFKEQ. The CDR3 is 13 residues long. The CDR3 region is CASSQVRESLLHF. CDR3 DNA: TGTGCCAGCAGCCAAGTGAGGGAGTCACTCCTCCACTTT.

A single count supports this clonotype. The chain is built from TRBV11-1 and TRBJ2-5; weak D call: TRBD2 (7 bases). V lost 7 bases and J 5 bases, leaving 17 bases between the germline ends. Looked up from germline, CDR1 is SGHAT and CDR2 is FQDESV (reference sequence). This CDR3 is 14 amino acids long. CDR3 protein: CASTTRGGGETQYF. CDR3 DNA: TGTGCCAGCACCACGAGGGGGGGCGGGGAGACCCAGTACTTC. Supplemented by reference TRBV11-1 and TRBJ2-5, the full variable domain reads EAEVAQSPRYKITEKSQAVAFWCDPISGHATLYWYRQILGQGPELLVQFQDESVVDDSQLPKDRFSAERLKGVDSTLKIQPAELGDSAMYLCASTTRGGGETQYFGPGTRLLVL.

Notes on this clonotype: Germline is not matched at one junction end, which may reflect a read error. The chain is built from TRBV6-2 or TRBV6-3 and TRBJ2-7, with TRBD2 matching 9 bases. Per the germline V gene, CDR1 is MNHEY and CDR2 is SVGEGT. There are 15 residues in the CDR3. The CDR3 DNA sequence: TGTGACAGCAGTTACGGCGGGAGGGCCTCCCACAAGCAGTACTTC. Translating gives CDSSYGGRASHKQYF.

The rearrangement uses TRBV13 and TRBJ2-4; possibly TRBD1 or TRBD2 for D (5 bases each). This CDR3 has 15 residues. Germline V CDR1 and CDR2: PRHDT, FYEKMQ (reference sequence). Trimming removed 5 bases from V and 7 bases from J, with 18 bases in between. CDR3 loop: CASSPRDLRGNIQYF. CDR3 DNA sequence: TGTGCCAGCAGCCCCCGGGACCTAAGAGGCAACATTCAGTACTTC.

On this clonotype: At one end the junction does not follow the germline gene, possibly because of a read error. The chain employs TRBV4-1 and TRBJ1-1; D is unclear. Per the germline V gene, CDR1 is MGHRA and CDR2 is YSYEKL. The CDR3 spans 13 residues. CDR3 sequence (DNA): TGCGTCAGCAGCCATCCCCTGATCACTGAAGCTTTCTTT. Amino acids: CVSSHPLITEAFF.

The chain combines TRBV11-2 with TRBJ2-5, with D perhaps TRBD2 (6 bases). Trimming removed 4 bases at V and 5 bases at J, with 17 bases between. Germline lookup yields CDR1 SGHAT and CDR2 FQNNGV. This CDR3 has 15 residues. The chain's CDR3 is CASSSGLGGGETQYF. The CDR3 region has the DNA TGTGCCAGCAGCTCAGGACTCGGGGGTGGGGAGACCCAGTACTTC.

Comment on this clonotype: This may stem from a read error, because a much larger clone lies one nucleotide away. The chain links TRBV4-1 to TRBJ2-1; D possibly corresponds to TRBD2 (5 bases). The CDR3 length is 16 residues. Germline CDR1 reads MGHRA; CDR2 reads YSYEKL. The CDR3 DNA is TGCGCCAACAGCCCGACGGGGTCGAGCTCCTACAATGAGCAGTTCTTC. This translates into CANSPTGSSSYNEQFF.

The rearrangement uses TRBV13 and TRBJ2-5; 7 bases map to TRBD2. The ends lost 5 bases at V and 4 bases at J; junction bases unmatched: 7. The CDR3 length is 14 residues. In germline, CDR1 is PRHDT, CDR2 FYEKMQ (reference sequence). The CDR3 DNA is TGTGCCAGCAGCACACACTGGGGGGGAGAGACCCAGTACTTC. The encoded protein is CASSTHWGGETQYF.

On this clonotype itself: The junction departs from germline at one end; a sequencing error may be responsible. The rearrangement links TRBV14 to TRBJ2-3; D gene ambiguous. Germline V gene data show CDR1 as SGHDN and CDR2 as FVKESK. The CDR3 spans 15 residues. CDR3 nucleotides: TGTGCCAGCAGCCCTTCGGCGGAATACACACATACGCAGTATTTT. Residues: CASSPSAEYTHTQYF.

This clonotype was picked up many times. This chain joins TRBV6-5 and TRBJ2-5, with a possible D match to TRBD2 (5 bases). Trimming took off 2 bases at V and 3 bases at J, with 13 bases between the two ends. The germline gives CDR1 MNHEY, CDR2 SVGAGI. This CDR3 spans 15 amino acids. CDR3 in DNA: TGTGCCAGCAGTTACGCGGGCTATGGTAAAGAGACCCAGTACTTC. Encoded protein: CASSYAGYGKETQYF.

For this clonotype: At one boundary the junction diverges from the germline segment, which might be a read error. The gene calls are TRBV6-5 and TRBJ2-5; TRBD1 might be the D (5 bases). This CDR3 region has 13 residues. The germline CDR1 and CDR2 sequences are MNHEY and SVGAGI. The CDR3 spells CVSRTDREETQYF. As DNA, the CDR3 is TGTGTCAGCAGAACAGACAGAGAAGAGACCCAGTACTTC.

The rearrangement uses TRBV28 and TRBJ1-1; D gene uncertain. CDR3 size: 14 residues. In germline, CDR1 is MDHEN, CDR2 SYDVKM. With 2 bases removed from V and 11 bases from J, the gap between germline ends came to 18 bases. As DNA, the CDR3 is TGTGCCAGCAGTTTACCAATGATAGGGCCTGGGGCTTTCTTT. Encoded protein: CASSLPMIGPGAFF.

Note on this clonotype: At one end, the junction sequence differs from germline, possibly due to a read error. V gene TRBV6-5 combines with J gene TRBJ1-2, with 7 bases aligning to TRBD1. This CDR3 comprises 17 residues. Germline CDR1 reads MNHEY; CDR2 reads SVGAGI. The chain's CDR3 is CATSYWQGVESNYGYTF. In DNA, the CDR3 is TGTGCCACCAGTTACTGGCAGGGGGTCGAATCTAACTATGGCTACACCTTC.

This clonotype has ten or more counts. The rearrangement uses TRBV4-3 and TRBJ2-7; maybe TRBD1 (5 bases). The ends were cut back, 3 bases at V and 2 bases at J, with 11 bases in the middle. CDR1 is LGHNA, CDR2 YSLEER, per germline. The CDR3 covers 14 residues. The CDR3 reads CASSQLTETYEQYF. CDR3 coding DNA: TGCGCCAGCAGCCAGCTGACAGAAACCTACGAGCAGTACTTC.

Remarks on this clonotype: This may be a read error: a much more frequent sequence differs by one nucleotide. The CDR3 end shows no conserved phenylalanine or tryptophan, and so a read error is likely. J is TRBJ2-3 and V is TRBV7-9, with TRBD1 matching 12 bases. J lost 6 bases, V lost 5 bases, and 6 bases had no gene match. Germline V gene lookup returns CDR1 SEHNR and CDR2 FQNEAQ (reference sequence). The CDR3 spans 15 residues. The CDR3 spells CASSGTGGGEDTQYL. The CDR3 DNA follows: TGTGCCAGCAGCGGGACAGGGGGCGGCGAGGATACGCAGTATTTA.

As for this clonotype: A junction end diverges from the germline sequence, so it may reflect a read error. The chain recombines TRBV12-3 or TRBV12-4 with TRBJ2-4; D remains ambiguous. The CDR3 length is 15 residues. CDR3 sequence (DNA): TGTGCCAGCAGTTTAGCGGGATTGGCCAAAAACATTAAGTACTTC. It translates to CASSLAGLAKNIKYF.

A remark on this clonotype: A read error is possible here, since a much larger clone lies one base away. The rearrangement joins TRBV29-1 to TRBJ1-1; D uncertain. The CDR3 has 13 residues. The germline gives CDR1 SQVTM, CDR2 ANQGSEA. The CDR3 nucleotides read TGCAGCGTGTGCAGACAAATGAACGCTGAAGCTTTCTTT. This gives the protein CSVCRQMNAEAFF.

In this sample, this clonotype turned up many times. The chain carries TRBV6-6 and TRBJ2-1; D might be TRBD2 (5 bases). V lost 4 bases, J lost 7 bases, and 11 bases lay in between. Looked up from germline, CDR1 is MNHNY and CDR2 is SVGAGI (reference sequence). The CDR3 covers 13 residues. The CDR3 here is CASSSRTQNEQFF. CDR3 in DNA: TGTGCCAGCAGTTCTCGGACTCAGAATGAGCAGTTCTTC.

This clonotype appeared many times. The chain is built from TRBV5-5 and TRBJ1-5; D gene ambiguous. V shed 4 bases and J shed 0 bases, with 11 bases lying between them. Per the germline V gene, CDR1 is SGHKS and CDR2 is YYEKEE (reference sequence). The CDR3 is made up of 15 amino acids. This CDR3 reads CASSRTLVSNQPQHF. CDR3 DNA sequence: TGTGCCAGCAGCCGAACATTGGTTAGCAATCAGCCCCAGCATTTT.